This TCR beta chain is drawn from a study of blood T cell repertoires in COVID-19. This clone has just one count. The CDR3 contains 14 residues. Germline V gives CDR1 MGHRA, CDR2 YSYEKL. V dropped 3 bases and J dropped 1 base, with 10 bases sitting between them. Before they entered the study, exposed participants had met a COVID-19 case within 2 weeks. Data came from immunoSEQ multiplex PCR; TCRdb stores just in-frame clones and leaves some out. This table has some 320,000 clones, less than 85% appearing once. Sequences were obtained from PBMCs or T cells enriched from blood (not recorded which). The receptor comes from a woman in her 30s who had been exposed to COVID-19. The chain links TRBV4-1 to TRBJ2-7; the D gene is possibly TRBD1 (6 bases). CDR3 residues: CASSHPGQSYEQYF. The CDR3 DNA reads TGCGCCAGCAGCCACCCAGGACAGTCCTACGAGCAGTACTTC.